The present TCR beta chain was sequenced within a study of blood T cell repertoires in COVID-19. At the level of the study: COVID-19 samples collected from the United States, Italy and Spain covered acute and convalescent phases. The cDNA or gDNA used as material had been derived from T cells, B-cell-depleted T cells, or PBMCs.

J was trimmed by 11 bases and V by 2 bases; bases with no gene match: 5. CDR3 size: 13 residues. Germline loops: CDR1 LGHDT, CDR2 YNNKEL (reference sequence). In the original workflow: Estimates of nucleated cell counts were drawn from the amplification of reference gene primers. Clones were read by immunoSEQ multiplex PCR, and TCRdb kept only the in-frame ones, dropping some. V, J and clone size derive from that table, while D and trimming were established from the DNA sequence. The sample lists some 90,000 clones, approximately 82% occurring once. The clonotype was recovered from a man between 65 and 79 years old with active or convalescent COVID-19. Specimen: peripheral blood. V usage is TRBV3-1 (or the pseudogene TRBV3-2) and J usage is TRBJ1-1; TRBD1 aligns across 10 bases. The CDR3 DNA reads as TGTGCCAGCAGCCAAAAGGGGACAGGGGCGGCTTTCTTT. Its translation is CASSQKGTGAAFF.